The clone carrying this T cell receptor beta chain was counted between two and nine times. Its target is unknown. These data belong to a study of PD-L1 blockade in urothelial cancer. On the study more broadly: Among blood samples, the median T cell count was some 140,000.

Study conclusions and caveats: A below-median TCR clonality in blood before treatment predicted better survival. Patients with durable benefit had greater blood expansion of tumor-associated TCR clones 3 weeks into treatment.

The table came from immunoSEQ multiplex PCR; TCRdb's copy has only in-frame clones and leaves some out. Of 84,000 or so clones in the sample, 85% to 90% are singletons; the top ten hold under 15%. Germline CDR1 MGHRA, CDR2 YSYEKL. The V end lost 1 base, the J end lost 0 bases, and 7 bases lay between the germline ends. The CDR3 is made up of 15 amino acids. Time point indicated: pretreatment peripheral blood. The receptor comes from a man between 60 and 75 years old with urothelial cancer. V is TRBV4-1 and J is TRBJ1-5, with a possible D match to TRBD1 (5 bases). Sequenced material: PBMCs, taken around atezolizumab (anti-PD-L1) treatment. The CDR3 is CASSQAGYSNQPQHF. The CDR3 nucleotides are TGCGCCAGCAGCCAAGCAGGGTATAGCAATCAGCCCCAGCATTTT.